This T cell receptor (beta chain) was retrieved from a study of cytomegalovirus exposure and HLA in healthy donors. The wider study: About 85 million unique TCRs from HLA-typed donors were held in an early release of data.

The CDR3 runs 16 residues. V was trimmed by 2 bases and J by 2 bases, leaving 10 bases between them. Germline CDR1 is MNHEY and CDR2 is SVGAGI. Primers for the PCR totalled 60 Vbeta and 13 Jbeta. The repertoire was sequenced with immunoSEQ multiplex PCR; TCRdb's copy has only in-frame clones and lacks some. Seen here are over 100,000 clones, 69% observed once, and the top ten hold roughly 5.3%. This clone turned up a few times. What it binds is not known. Findings of the study overall: Being productive about 87% or about 30% of the time was typical of most TCR beta V segments in an earlier analysis.

The sequencing sample was made of PBMCs. The genes are TRBV6-5 and TRBJ1-6; possibly TRBD1 for D (6 bases). This receptor was identified in a woman in her 70s in good health and CMV-seropositive. CDR3 in amino acids: CASSYRGIAYNSPLHF. The CDR3 DNA sequence: TGTGCCAGCAGTTACAGGGGGATTGCCTATAATTCACCCCTCCACTTT.